The rows below give T cell receptor beta chains drawn from one sample of a study of blood T cell repertoires in COVID-19. The data were produced by immunoSEQ multiplex PCR, yet TCRdb's version contains in-frame clones alone and is incomplete. The sample comprises roughly 120,000 clones, approximately 78% of which are singletons, and 7.9% rests with the top ten. Sequencing was done on a sample of peripheral blood. These TCRs come from a man in his 70s with acute or convalescent COVID-19. CDR3s include the opening cysteine and the closing phenylalanine or tryptophan. Rows give clone size only sometimes, using once, few, many, or a class for an expanded clone.

v_gene	abundance	j_gene	len	CDR3aa
TRBV18	once	TRBJ1-1	15	CASSQWTGVGTEAFF
TRBV19	.	TRBJ1-5	18	CASGSRGSTGVSIQPQHF
TRBV10-3	.	TRBJ2-1	14	CAISESRLGNEQFF
TRBV27	.	TRBJ1-2	13	CASSQTGVYGYTF
TRBV30	.	TRBJ2-2	14	CAWQTGGGTGELFF
TRBV25-1	few	TRBJ1-1	14	CASSASVGGTEAFF
TRBV30	.	TRBJ1-6	15	CAWSPQGVLGSPLHF
TRBV30	.	TRBJ2-7	12	CAWYTGFGEQYF
TRBV19	.	TRBJ1-1	12	CASAGGSTEAFF
TRBV5-1	few	TRBJ1-1	14	CASSFLTANTEAFF
TRBV4-2	.	TRBJ2-1	15	CASSQDEKRGNEQFF
TRBV6-2/TRBV6-3	.	TRBJ1-3	16	CASSTRTGTSGNTIYF
TRBV5-1	.	TRBJ1-6	15	CASSVETIGNSPLHF
TRBV5-1	.	TRBJ2-3	14	CASSSSGGADTQYF
TRBV20-1	.	TRBJ1-2	9	CSAQYGYTF
TRBV7-2	.	TRBJ1-2	13	CASRKQSNYGYTF
TRBV28	.	TRBJ1-4	14	CASSRGQEGEKLFF
TRBV2	.	TRBJ2-7	15	CATGLNRGINYEQYF
TRBV7-9	.	TRBJ2-3	14	CASRGQGSTDTQYF
TRBV2	.	TRBJ1-3	16	CASSVGQTFSGNTIYF
TRBV28	.	TRBJ2-3	16	CASSPSGTPSTDTQYF
TRBV28	.	TRBJ2-7	15	CASSPSGITPYEQYF
TRBV30	few	TRBJ1-3	15	CAWSLGQNSGNTIYF
TRBV18	.	TRBJ1-1	15	CASSKSRGSQTEAFF
TRBV29-1	.	TRBJ2-7	15	CSATKGSGGSYEQYF
TRBV28	.	TRBJ1-1	12	CASGGSNTEAFF
TRBV21-1	.	TRBJ2-7	17	CASSNCIGQFGPYEQYF
TRBV10-1	.	TRBJ2-1	13	CASSPGTETAQFF
TRBV30	.	TRBJ2-6	19	CACFVGGRPPYSGANVLTF
TRBV20-1	.	TRBJ1-2	14	CSASVQGAGYGYTF